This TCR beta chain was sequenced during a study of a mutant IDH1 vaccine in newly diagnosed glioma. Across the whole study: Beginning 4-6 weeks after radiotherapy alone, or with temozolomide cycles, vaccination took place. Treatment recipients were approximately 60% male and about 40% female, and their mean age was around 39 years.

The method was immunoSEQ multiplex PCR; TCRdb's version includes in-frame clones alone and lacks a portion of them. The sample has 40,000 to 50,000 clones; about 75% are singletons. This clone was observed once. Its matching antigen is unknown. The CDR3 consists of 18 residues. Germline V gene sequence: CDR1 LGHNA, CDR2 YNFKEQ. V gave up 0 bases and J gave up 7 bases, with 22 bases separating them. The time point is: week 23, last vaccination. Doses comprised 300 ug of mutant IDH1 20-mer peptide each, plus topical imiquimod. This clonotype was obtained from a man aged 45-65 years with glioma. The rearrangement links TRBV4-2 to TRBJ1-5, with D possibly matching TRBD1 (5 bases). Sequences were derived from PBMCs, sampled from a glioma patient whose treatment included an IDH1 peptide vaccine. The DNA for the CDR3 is TGTGCCAGCAGCCAAGATGTTGGGTGGGGGGTCGGTGGCCAGCCCCAGCATTTT. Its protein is CASSQDVGWGVGGQPQHF.